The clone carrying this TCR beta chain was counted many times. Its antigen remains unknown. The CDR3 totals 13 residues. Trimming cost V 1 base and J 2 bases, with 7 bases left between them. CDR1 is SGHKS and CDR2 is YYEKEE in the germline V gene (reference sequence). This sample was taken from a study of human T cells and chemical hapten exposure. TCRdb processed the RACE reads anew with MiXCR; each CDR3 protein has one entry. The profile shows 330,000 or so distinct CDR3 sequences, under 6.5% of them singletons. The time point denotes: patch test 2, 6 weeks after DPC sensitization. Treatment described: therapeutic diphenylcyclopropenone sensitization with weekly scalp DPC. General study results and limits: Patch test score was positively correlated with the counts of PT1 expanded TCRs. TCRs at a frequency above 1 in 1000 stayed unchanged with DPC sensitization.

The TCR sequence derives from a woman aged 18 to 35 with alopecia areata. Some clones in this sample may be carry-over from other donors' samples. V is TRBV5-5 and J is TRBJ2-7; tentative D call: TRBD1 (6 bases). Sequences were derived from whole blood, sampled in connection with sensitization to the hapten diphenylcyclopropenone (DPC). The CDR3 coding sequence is TGTGCCAGCAGCTTGCAGGGGACCTACGAGCAGTACTTC. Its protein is CASSLQGTYEQYF.